These 10 T cell receptor beta chains were all obtained from the same sample, sequenced in a study of neurological immune-mediated disorders. TCRdb recomputed calls from the 5' RACE reads with MiXCR, one row per CDR3 protein. Among tens of thousands of distinct CDR3 sequences listed, over 6% were seen once. Sequencing used CD4+ T cells from blood. Every receptor here comes from a woman aged 40 to 50 in good health.

This clonotype was seen repeatedly, ten times or more. The CDR3 bases are TGTGCCAACGGGAGAAGCGGGAGAGGCGATGAGCAGTTCTTC. The encoded protein is CANGRSGRGDEQFF. The chain uses TRBV5-6 and TRBJ2-1, with TRBD2 matching over 8 bases. Germline trimming cut 9 bases from V and 8 bases from J; bases unmatched to any gene: 13. The CDR3 length is 14 residues. Germline-derived CDR1 and CDR2 are SGHDT and YYEEEE.

This clonotype was detected many times. Here the CDR3 reads CASSELGQSLEAFF. CDR3 DNA sequence: TGTGCCAGCAGCGAATTAGGACAGAGCCTTGAAGCTTTCTTT. J is TRBJ1-1 and V is TRBV27, with D maybe TRBD1 (6 bases). The V end lost 6 bases, the J end lost 7 bases, and 18 bases lay between the germline ends. The CDR3 extends over 14 amino acids. Germline CDR1 MNHEY, CDR2 SMNVEV (reference sequence).

This clonotype has a count of ten or more. This chain joins TRBV20-1 and TRBJ2-7; either TRBD1 or TRBD2 may fit D (5 bases each). The CDR3 is made up of 12 amino acids. Germline V gives CDR1 DFQATT, CDR2 SNEGSKA (reference sequence). V was cut by 5 bases and J by 2 bases, with 10 bases left in between. In DNA, the CDR3 is TGCAGTGCTCGGGACCAGACCTACGAGCAGTACTTC. Translating gives CSARDQTYEQYF.

Many counts were recorded for this clonotype. The chain carries TRBV20-1 and TRBJ1-1, with D perhaps matching TRBD1 (5 bases). Trimming stripped 0 bases from V and 10 bases from J, with 18 bases between. Looked up from germline, CDR1 is DFQATT and CDR2 is SNEGSKA (reference sequence). The CDR3 totals 14 residues. The CDR3 sequence is CSARDAGGGFIAFF. The CDR3 DNA is TGCAGTGCTAGAGACGCCGGGGGGGGATTCATAGCTTTCTTT.

The sample holds many counts of this clonotype. The chain has TRBV7-3 and TRBJ2-3; D may correspond to TRBD1 or TRBD2 (6 bases each). Germline-derived CDR1 and CDR2 are SGHTA and FQGTGA. The CDR3 covers 12 residues. Trimming took off 7 bases at V and 13 bases at J, with 18 bases between the two ends. Written as DNA, the CDR3 is TGTGCCAGCATCCAAGGGGGGACCCGAGAGTATTTT. It specifies CASIQGGTREYF.

This clonotype has at least ten counts. The rearrangement joins TRBV20-1 to TRBJ1-5; D possibly corresponds to TRBD1 (6 bases). The V gene lost 6 bases and the J gene lost 4 bases, with 19 bases spanning the gap. Germline V gene sequence: CDR1 DFQATT, CDR2 SNEGSKA (reference sequence). This CDR3 has 15 amino acids. The CDR3 spells CSASVGGGFNQPQHF. Written as DNA, the CDR3 is TGCAGTGCATCCGTCGGGGGGGGCTTTAATCAGCCCCAGCATTTT.

In its sample, this clonotype was seen many times. The J gene is TRBJ2-5, the V gene TRBV20-1; D not certain. Trimming cost V 4 bases and J 3 bases, with 9 bases left between them. Germline V lookup: CDR1 DFQATT, CDR2 SNEGSKA (reference sequence). The CDR3 contains 12 residues. CDR3 in amino acids: CSAKGPEETQYF. CDR3 DNA: TGCAGTGCTAAAGGGCCAGAAGAGACCCAGTACTTC.

This clonotype was counted at least ten times. This rearrangement joins TRBV24-1 to TRBJ1-5; D not resolved. Per germline, CDR1 KGHDR and CDR2 SFDVKD. With 2 bases removed from V and 4 bases from J, the gap between germline ends came to 14 bases. The CDR3 spans 16 residues. The CDR3 protein is CATSDSRLPLNQPQHF. The CDR3 DNA reads TGTGCCACCAGTGATTCCCGCTTACCCTTAAATCAGCCCCAGCATTTT.

Ten or more counts support this clonotype. The J gene is TRBJ2-5, the V gene TRBV6-1; D unclear. Germline CDR1 and CDR2: MNHNS and SASEGT. The CDR3 spans 15 residues. V lost 4 bases to trimming and J lost 1 base, with 13 bases between them. The DNA for the CDR3 is TGTGCCAGCAGTGCTCGTCGACGGATCCAAGAGACCCAGTACTTC. It codes for CASSARRRIQETQYF.

This clonotype has a count of ten or more. The chain joins TRBV15 to TRBJ1-3; D ambiguous. Germline V gene lookup returns CDR1 LNHNV and CDR2 YYDKDF (reference sequence). Trimming took 6 bases from V and 0 from J, leaving 15 bases between them. The CDR3 loop spans 16 amino acids. The CDR3 protein is CATRAEDRSSGNTIYF. As DNA, the CDR3 is TGTGCCACCAGGGCCGAGGATAGGTCCTCTGGAAACACCATATATTTT.